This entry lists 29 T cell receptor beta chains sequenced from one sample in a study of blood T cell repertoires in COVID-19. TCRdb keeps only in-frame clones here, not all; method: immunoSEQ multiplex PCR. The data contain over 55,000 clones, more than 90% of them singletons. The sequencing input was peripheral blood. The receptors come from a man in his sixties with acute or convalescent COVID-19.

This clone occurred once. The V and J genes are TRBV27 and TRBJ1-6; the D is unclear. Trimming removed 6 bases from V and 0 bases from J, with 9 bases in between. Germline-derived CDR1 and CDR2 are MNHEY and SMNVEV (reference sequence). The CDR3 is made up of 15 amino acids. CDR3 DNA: TGTGCCAGCAGGTCCCCTAGCTCCTATAATTCACCCCTCCACTTT. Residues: CASRSPSSYNSPLHF.

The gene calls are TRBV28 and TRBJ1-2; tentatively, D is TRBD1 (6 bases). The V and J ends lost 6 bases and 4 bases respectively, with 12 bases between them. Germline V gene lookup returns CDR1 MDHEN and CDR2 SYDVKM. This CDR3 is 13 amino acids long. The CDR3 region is CASRLQGIYGYTF. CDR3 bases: TGTGCCAGCAGGTTACAGGGAATCTATGGCTACACCTTC.

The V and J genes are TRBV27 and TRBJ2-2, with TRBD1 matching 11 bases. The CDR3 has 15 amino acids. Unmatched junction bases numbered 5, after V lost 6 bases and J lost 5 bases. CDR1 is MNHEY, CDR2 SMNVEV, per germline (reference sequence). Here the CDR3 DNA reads TGTGCCAGCAGCACCGGGACAGGGGGTACCGGGGAGCTGTTTTTT. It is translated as CASSTGTGGTGELFF.

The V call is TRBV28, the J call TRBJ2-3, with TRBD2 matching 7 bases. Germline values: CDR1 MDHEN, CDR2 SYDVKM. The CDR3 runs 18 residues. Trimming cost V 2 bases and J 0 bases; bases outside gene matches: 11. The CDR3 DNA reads TGTGCCAGCAGTTTAGACCGTCCTAGCGGTTCTAGCACAGATACGCAGTATTTT. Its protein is CASSLDRPSGSSTDTQYF.

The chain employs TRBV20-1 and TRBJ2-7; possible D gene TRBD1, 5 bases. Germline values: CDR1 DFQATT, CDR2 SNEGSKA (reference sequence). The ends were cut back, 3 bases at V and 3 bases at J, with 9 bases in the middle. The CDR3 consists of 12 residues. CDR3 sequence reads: CSASSDNYEQYF. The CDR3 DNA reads TGCAGTGCTAGTTCGGACAACTACGAGCAGTACTTC.

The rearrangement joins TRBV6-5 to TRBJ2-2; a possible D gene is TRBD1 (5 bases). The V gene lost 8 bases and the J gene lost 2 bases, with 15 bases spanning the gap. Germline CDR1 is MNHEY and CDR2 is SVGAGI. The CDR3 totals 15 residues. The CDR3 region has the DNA TGTGCCAGCCCACTCAATGGGGCTAACACCGGGGAGCTGTTTTTT. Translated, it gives CASPLNGANTGELFF.

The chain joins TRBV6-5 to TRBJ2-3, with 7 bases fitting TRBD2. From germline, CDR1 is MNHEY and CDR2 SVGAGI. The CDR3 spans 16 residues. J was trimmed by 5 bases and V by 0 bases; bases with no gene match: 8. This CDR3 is CASSYSTGGPRDTQYF. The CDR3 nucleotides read TGTGCCAGCAGTTACTCGACGGGAGGCCCTAGAGATACGCAGTATTTT.

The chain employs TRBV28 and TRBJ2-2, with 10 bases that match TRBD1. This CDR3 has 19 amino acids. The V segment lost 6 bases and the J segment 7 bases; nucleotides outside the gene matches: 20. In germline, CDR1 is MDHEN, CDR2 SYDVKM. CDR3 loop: CASSPIGPGQGGFIGELFF. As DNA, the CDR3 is TGTGCCAGCAGCCCCATTGGTCCCGGACAGGGGGGTTTTATCGGGGAGCTGTTTTTT.

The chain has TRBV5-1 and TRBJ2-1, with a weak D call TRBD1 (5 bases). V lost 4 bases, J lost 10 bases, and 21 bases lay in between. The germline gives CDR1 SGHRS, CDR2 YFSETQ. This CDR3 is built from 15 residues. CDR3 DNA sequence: TGCGCCAGCAGCCAGGAAGGGGTGGGGCAATGGGAGCAGTTCTTC. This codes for CASSQEGVGQWEQFF.

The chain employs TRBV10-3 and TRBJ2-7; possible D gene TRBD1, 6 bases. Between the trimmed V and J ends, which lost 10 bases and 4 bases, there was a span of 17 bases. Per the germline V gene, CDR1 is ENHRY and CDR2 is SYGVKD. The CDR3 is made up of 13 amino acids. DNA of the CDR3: TGTGCCACTGCTCGGGACATAAAATACGAGCAGTACTTC. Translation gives CATARDIKYEQYF.

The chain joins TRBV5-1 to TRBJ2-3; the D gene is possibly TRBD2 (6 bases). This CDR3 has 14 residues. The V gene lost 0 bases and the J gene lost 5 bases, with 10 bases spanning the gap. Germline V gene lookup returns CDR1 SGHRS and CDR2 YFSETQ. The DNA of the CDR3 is TGCGCCAGCAGCTTGGCAGCGGGTAAAGATACGCAGTATTTT. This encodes CASSLAAGKDTQYF.

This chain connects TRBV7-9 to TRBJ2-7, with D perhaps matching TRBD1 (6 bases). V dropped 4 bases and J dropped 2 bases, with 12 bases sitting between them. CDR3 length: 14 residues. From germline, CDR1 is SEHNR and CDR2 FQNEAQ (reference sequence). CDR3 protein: CASSSPGQPYEQYF. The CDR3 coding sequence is TGTGCCAGCAGCTCGCCGGGACAACCCTACGAGCAGTACTTC.

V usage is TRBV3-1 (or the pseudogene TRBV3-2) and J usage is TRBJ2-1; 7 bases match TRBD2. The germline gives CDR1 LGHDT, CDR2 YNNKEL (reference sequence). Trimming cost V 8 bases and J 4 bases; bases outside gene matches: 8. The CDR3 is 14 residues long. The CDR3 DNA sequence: TGTGCCAGCGGTCGACTAGCTGAATACAATGAGCAGTTCTTC. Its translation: CASGRLAEYNEQFF.

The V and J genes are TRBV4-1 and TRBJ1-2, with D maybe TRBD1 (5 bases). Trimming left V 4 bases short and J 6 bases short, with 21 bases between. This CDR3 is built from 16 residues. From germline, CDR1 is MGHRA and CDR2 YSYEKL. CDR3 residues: CASSLLVFGGTHGYTF. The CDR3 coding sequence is TGCGCCAGCAGCCTCCTCGTTTTTGGAGGGACCCATGGCTACACCTTC.

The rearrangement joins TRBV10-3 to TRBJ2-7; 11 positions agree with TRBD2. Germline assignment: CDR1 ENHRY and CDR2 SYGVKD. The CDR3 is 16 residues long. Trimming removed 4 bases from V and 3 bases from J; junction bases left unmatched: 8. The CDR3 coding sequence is TGTGCCATCAGTGCGCTGACTAGCGGGAAGGTCTACGAGCAGTACTTC. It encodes CAISALTSGKVYEQYF.

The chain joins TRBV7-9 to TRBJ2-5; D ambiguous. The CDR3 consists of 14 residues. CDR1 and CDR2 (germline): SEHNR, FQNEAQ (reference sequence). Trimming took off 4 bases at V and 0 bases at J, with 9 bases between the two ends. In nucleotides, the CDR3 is TGTGCCAGCAGCTCTAGACGCAACCAAGAGACCCAGTACTTC. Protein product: CASSSRRNQETQYF.

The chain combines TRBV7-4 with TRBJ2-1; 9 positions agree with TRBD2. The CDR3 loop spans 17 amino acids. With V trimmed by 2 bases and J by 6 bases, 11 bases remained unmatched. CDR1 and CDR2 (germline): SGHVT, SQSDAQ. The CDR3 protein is CASSLCVLGLAVNEQFF. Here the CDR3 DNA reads TGTGCCAGCAGCTTATGCGTGCTGGGACTAGCCGTCAATGAGCAGTTCTTC.

The CDR3 nucleotides read TGTGCCAGCGGTAGCGGGAGTATGACAGATACGCAGTATTTT. It codes for CASGSGSMTDTQYF. The chain has TRBV5-4 and TRBJ2-3; TRBD2 agrees at 9 bases. In germline, CDR1 is SGHNT, CDR2 YYREEE (reference sequence). The CDR3 loop spans 14 amino acids. The V gene end was trimmed by 7 bases and the J gene end by 3 bases; junction bases not matched to a gene: 6.

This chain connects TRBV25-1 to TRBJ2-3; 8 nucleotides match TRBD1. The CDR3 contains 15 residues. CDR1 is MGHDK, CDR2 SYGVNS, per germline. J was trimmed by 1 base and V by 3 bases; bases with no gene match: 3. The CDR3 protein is CASSDGQGGTDTQYF. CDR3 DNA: TGTGCCAGCAGTGATGGACAGGGAGGCACAGATACGCAGTATTTT.

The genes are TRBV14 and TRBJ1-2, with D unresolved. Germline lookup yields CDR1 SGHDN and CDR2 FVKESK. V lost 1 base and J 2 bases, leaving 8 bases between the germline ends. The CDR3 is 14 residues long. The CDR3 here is CASSQVRGNYGYTF. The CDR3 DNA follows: TGTGCCAGCAGCCAAGTTCGCGGCAACTATGGCTACACCTTC.

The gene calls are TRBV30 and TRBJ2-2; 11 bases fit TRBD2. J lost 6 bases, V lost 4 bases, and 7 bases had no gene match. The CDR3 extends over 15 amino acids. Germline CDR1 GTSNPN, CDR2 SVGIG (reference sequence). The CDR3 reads CAWTKTSGMAGELFF. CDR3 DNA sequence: TGTGCCTGGACTAAGACTAGCGGGATGGCCGGGGAGCTGTTTTTT.

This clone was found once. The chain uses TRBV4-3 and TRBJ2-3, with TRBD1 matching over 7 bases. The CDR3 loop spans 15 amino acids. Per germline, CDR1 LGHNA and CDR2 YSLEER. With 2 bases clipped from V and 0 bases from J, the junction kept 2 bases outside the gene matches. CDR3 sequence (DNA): TGCGCCAGCAGCCAATCGGACAGGAGCACAGATACGCAGTATTTT. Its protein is CASSQSDRSTDTQYF.

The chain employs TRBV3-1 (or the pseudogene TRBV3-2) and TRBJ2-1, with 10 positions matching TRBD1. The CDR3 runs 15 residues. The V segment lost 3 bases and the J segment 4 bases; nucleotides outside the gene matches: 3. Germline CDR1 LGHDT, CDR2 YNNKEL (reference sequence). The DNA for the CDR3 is TGTGCCAGCAGCCATCGGGACAGGGGATACAATGAGCAGTTCTTC. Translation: CASSHRDRGYNEQFF.

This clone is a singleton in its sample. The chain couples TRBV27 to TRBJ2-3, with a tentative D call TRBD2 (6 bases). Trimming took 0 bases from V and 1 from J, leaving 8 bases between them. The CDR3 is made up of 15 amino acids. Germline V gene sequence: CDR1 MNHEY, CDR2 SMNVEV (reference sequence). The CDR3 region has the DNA TGTGCCAGCAGTTTATCTAGGAGGGGCACAGATACGCAGTATTTT. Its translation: CASSLSRRGTDTQYF.

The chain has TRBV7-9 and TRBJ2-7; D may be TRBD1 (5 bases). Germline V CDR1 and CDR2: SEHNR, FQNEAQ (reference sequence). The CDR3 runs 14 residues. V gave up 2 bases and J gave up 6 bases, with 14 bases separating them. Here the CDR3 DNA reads TGTGCCAGCAGCTTATCGCAGGGTGAGCGCGAGCAGTACTTC. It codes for CASSLSQGEREQYF.

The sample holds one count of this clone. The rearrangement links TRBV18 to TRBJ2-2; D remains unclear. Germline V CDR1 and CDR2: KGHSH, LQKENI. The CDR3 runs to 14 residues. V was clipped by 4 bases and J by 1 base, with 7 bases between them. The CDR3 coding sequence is TGTGCCAGCTCACTTGAGCGGAACACCGGGGAGCTGTTTTTT. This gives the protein CASSLERNTGELFF.

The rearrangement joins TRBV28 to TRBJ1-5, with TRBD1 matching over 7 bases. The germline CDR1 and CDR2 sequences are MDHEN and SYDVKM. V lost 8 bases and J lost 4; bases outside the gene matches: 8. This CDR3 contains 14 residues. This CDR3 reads CASDRVLRNQPQHF. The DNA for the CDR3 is TGTGCCAGCGACAGGGTCCTGCGGAATCAGCCCCAGCATTTT. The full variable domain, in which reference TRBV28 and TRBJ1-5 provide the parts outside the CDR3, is DVKVTQSSRYLVKRTGEKVFLECVQDMDHENMFWYRQDPGLGLRLIYFSYDVKMKEKGDIPEGYSVSREKKERFSLILESASTNQTSMYLCASDRVLRNQPQHFGDGTRLSIL.

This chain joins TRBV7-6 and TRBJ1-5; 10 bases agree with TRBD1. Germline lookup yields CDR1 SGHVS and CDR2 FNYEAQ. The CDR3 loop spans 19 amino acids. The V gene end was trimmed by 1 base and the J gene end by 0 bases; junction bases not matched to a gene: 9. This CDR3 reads CASSLGATGGRGSNQPQHF. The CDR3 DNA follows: TGTGCCAGCAGCTTAGGAGCGACAGGGGGCCGGGGTAGCAATCAGCCCCAGCATTTT.

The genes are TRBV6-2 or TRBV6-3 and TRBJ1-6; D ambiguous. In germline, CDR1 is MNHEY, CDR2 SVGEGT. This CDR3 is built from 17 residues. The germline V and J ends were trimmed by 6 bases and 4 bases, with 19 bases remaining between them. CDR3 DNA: TGTGCCAGCAGCGAAGCCGTCGGACGGACTTATAATTCACCCCTCCACTTT. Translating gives CASSEAVGRTYNSPLHF.